This passage covers 4 T cell receptor beta chains from one sample sequenced in a study of blood T cell repertoires in COVID-19. Produced via immunoSEQ multiplex PCR; TCRdb's table is partial and in-frame only. The data show 95,000 or so clones, roughly 78% seen once. Source material: peripheral blood. The receptors were gathered from a woman older than 75 with active or convalescent COVID-19.

The chain has TRBV6-2 or TRBV6-3 and TRBJ1-2; 9 positions match TRBD1. V lost 0 bases and J lost 3; bases outside the gene matches: 11. Germline CDR1 reads MNHEY; CDR2 reads SVGEGT. This CDR3 region has 18 residues. This CDR3 is CASSYSIVWTGDYYGYTF. DNA of the CDR3: TGTGCCAGCAGTTACTCGATCGTATGGACAGGGGATTACTATGGCTACACCTTC.

V gene TRBV18 combines with J gene TRBJ2-2; 11 nucleotides line up with TRBD2. The germline CDR1 and CDR2 sequences are KGHSH and LQKENI. The CDR3 has 16 amino acids. Trimming cost V 2 bases and J 7 bases; bases outside gene matches: 6. CDR3 DNA sequence: TGTGCCAGCTCACCAGTAACTAGCGGGAGCAGCGGGGAGCTGTTTTTT. It codes for CASSPVTSGSSGELFF.

The gene calls are TRBV5-4 and TRBJ2-3, with 10 bases lining up with TRBD2. Germline trimming cut 0 bases from V and 4 bases from J; bases unmatched to any gene: 5. Germline CDR1 reads SGHNT; CDR2 reads YYREEE (reference sequence). CDR3 length equals 16 residues. CDR3 DNA: TGTGCCAGCAGCTTGGCGGCGCTAGCGGGAGCAGATACGCAGTATTTT. It specifies CASSLAALAGADTQYF.

The chain is built from TRBV7-2 and TRBJ2-1; 8 nucleotides agree with TRBD2. Germline CDR1 SGHTA, CDR2 FQGNSA. This CDR3 spans 19 amino acids. V lost 5 bases and J lost 3; bases outside the gene matches: 18. Here the CDR3 reads CASSPGSGRRSEGYNEQFF. In DNA, the CDR3 is TGTGCCAGCAGCCCCGGGAGCGGGAGACGCTCGGAGGGCTACAATGAGCAGTTCTTC.